The 21 T cell receptor beta chains reported below all come from one sample, sequenced in a study of spatial heterogeneity in lung cancer. TCRdb reanalysed the 5' RACE reads using MiXCR and keeps one entry per CDR3 protein. This table has 5,500 to 8,000 distinct CDR3 sequences, 5% to 5.5% appearing once. Time point meaning: sample taken at primary tumor resection. Whole RNA, isolated from tumor, nontumor lung or frozen PBMC, was sequenced without prior sorting. Here the sequenced sample was normal lung tissue next to the tumor, taken at surgery. Receptor source: a female donor with early-stage non-small cell lung cancer.

This clonotype is medium-sized. The rearrangement links TRBV5-1 to TRBJ2-3; 11 bases are a match to TRBD1. This CDR3 is 16 amino acids long. V shed 0 bases, J shed 4 bases, and the junction held 4 bases outside the gene matches. Germline V gene sequence: CDR1 SGHRS, CDR2 YFSETQ. The CDR3, as DNA: TGCGCCAGCAGCTTGGCCCGGACAGGGGGCGCAGATACGCAGTATTTT. Residues: CASSLARTGGADTQYF. The variable domain in full, completed from reference TRBV5-1 and TRBJ2-3, reads KAGVTQTPRYLIKTRGQQVTLSCSPISGHRSVSWYQQTPGQGLQFLFEYFSETQRNKGNFPGRFSGRQFSNSRSEMNVSTLELGDSALYLCASSLARTGGADTQYFGPGTRLTVL.

As to this clonotype: One end of the junction is discordant with germline, which a read error may explain. This rearrangement joins TRBV12-3 or TRBV12-4 to TRBJ2-3; D not resolved. The CDR3 covers 12 residues. CDR3 loop: CASILAPGTQYF. Written as DNA, the CDR3 is TGTGCCAGCATTTTAGCCCCAGGCACGCAGTATTTT.

CDR3 DNA: TGTGCCAGCAGGTCTGGACGGGGCGGTCAGCCCCAGCATTTT. Its protein product is CASRSGRGGQPQHF. This chain uses TRBV6-6 with TRBJ1-5; TRBD1 might be the D (5 bases). This CDR3 contains 14 residues. Germline-derived CDR1 and CDR2 are MNHNY and SVGAGI (reference sequence). V gave up 6 bases and J gave up 6 bases, with 15 bases separating them.

This clonotype qualifies as medium-sized. CDR3 in DNA: TGTGCCAGCAGCACCCCGCCGGAGGGCCAGGGCAATGAGCAGTTCTTC. Amino acids: CASSTPPEGQGNEQFF. The rearrangement joins TRBV7-2 to TRBJ2-1; possibly TRBD2 for D (6 bases). This CDR3 has 16 amino acids. The germline V and J ends were trimmed by 5 bases and 6 bases, with 20 bases remaining between them. The germline V gene encodes CDR1 SGHTA and CDR2 FQGNSA.

This clonotype was detected many times. The chain links TRBV7-3 to TRBJ2-1; D not certain. V shed 1 base and J shed 1 base, with 2 bases lying between them. Looked up from germline, CDR1 is SGHTA and CDR2 is FQGTGA. The CDR3 consists of 13 residues. The CDR3 here is CASSLRSYNEQFF. CDR3 sequence (DNA): TGTGCCAGCAGCTTAAGATCCTACAATGAGCAGTTCTTC.

By its share, this clonotype is medium-sized. The chain carries TRBV10-2 and TRBJ2-7; D not certain. CDR1 is WSHSY, CDR2 SAAADI, per germline. The germline V and J ends were trimmed by 2 bases and 4 bases, with 12 bases remaining between them. The CDR3 totals 14 residues. The CDR3 reads CASSEPSHSYEQYF. CDR3 DNA sequence: TGCGCCAGCAGTGAGCCCTCCCACAGTTACGAGCAGTACTTC.

This clonotype is labeled medium-sized. The CDR3 coding sequence is TGTGCCAGCAGCTTAGCAGCCGTAATCAATCAGCCCCAGCATTTT. This gives the protein CASSLAAVINQPQHF. The J gene is TRBJ1-5, the V gene TRBV7-8, with D unclear. Deletions cut 0 bases from V and 3 bases from J, with 9 bases between. The CDR3 spans 15 residues. Germline assignment: CDR1 SGHVS and CDR2 FQNEAQ.

At least ten counts were recorded for this clonotype. The rearrangement joins TRBV12-3 or TRBV12-4 to TRBJ1-6, with TRBD1 identical over 8 bases. J was trimmed by 10 bases and V by 6 bases; bases with no gene match: 11. There are 15 residues in the CDR3. The CDR3 DNA reads TGTGCCAGCAGCCCGGGTACAGGGGGTGGCTCACCCCTCCACTTT. It codes for CASSPGTGGGSPLHF.

V usage is TRBV7-9 and J usage is TRBJ2-5; 11 positions match TRBD2. The germline V gene encodes CDR1 SEHNR and CDR2 FQNEAQ (reference sequence). The junction had 8 bases not matched to a gene; V was cut back by 5 bases and J by 9 bases. The CDR3 is made up of 14 amino acids. The CDR3 loop reads CASSAGTSGWAQYF. CDR3 sequence (DNA): TGTGCCAGCAGCGCCGGGACTAGCGGATGGGCCCAGTACTTC.

This clonotype was seen at least ten times. This rearrangement joins TRBV2 to TRBJ2-3; 9 bases agree with TRBD2. The CDR3 runs to 15 residues. V lost 2 bases to trimming and J lost 3 bases; unmatched junction nucleotides: 3. From germline, CDR1 is SNHLY and CDR2 FYNNEI. The CDR3 DNA sequence: TGTGCCAGCAGTGAACTAGCGGGATTAACAGATACGCAGTATTTT. Its translation is CASSELAGLTDTQYF.

Ten or more counts support this clonotype. The genes are TRBV28 and TRBJ2-7, with 10 nucleotides matching TRBD1. The V segment lost 7 bases and the J segment 2 bases; nucleotides outside the gene matches: 8. CDR1 MDHEN and CDR2 SYDVKM come from the germline V gene. The CDR3 contains 15 residues. The CDR3 DNA reads as TGTGCCAGCAAGTTTTCCGGGACAGGGGCCTACGAGCAGTACTTC. As protein: CASKFSGTGAYEQYF.

This clonotype was counted many times. The V and J genes are TRBV7-2 and TRBJ2-7, with D unresolved. This CDR3 contains 12 residues. Germline CDR1 SGHTA, CDR2 FQGNSA. V was shortened by 4 bases and J by 0 bases, with 4 bases between the two germline ends. The CDR3 DNA reads as TGTGCCAGCAGCTCCATCTCCTACGAGCAGTACTTC. It is translated as CASSSISYEQYF.

This clonotype is medium-sized within its sample. The chain carries TRBV9 and TRBJ1-2; 8 bases are a match to TRBD1. Germline V gene sequence: CDR1 SGDLS, CDR2 YYNGEE. V shed 7 bases, J shed 0 bases, and the junction held 5 bases outside the gene matches. CDR3 size: 14 residues. The chain's CDR3 is CASGTGGTNYGYTF. DNA for the CDR3: TGTGCCAGCGGAACAGGGGGGACTAACTATGGCTACACCTTC.

This clonotype has at least ten counts. The chain links TRBV6-1 to TRBJ2-3; TRBD2 agrees at 9 bases. CDR1 MNHNS and CDR2 SASEGT come from the germline V gene. Unmatched junction bases numbered 10, after V lost 6 bases and J lost 6 bases. This CDR3 is built from 15 residues. The CDR3 reads CASSIAGVITDTQYF. The CDR3 bases are TGTGCCAGCAGCATAGCGGGAGTAATAACGGATACGCAGTATTTT.

This clonotype was seen at least ten times. This chain joins TRBV7-9 and TRBJ2-5; 9 bases are a match to TRBD2. Germline values: CDR1 SEHNR, CDR2 FQNEAQ (reference sequence). The ends lost 2 bases at V and 2 bases at J; junction bases unmatched: 6. This CDR3 spans 16 amino acids. CDR3 sequence (DNA): TGTGCCAGCAGCTTAATGGTTAGCGGGAGTCAAGAGACCCAGTACTTC. Amino acids: CASSLMVSGSQETQYF.

This clonotype has ten or more counts. The chain combines TRBV20-1 with TRBJ2-1, with 12 bases fitting TRBD2. This CDR3 region has 14 residues. CDR1 is DFQATT, CDR2 SNEGSKA, per germline (reference sequence). Trimming at V came to 6 bases and at J to 8 bases, leaving 8 bases not matched to a gene. The CDR3 DNA follows: TGCAGTGCCCAAGCTAGCGGGAGGGCCTATGAGCAGTTCTTC. This codes for CSAQASGRAYEQFF.

J is TRBJ2-7 and V is TRBV5-6; 11 bases map to TRBD2. This CDR3 comprises 16 residues. Germline CDR1 is SGHDT and CDR2 is YYEEEE. The trim removed 3 bases at V and 5 bases at J, leaving 10 bases unmatched. CDR3 sequence: CASSSQISGRADEQYF. The DNA for the CDR3 is TGTGCCAGCAGCTCCCAGATTAGCGGGAGGGCCGACGAGCAGTACTTC.

By share, this clonotype ranks as medium-sized. The chain carries TRBV5-1 and TRBJ2-3; D is unresolved. V dropped 0 bases and J dropped 2 bases, with 10 bases sitting between them. CDR1 is SGHRS and CDR2 is YFSETQ in the germline V gene. The CDR3 is 15 residues long. Written as DNA, the CDR3 is TGCGCCAGCAGCTTGGGGGTTCTGGCCACAGATACGCAGTATTTT. It encodes CASSLGVLATDTQYF.

This clonotype was seen many times. The rearrangement uses TRBV4-1 and TRBJ2-7; D is possibly TRBD1 (6 bases). The CDR3 consists of 16 residues. Per the germline V gene, CDR1 is MGHRA and CDR2 is YSYEKL. Between the trimmed V and J ends, which lost 1 base and 1 base, there was a span of 14 bases. This CDR3 is CASSQGVGGGSYEQYF. CDR3 DNA sequence: TGCGCCAGCAGCCAAGGCGTTGGGGGCGGGTCCTACGAGCAGTACTTC.

This clonotype was counted many times. The rearrangement links TRBV7-8 to TRBJ2-2; 10 positions agree with TRBD2. The CDR3 is made up of 19 amino acids. The ends lost 1 base at V and 2 bases at J; junction bases unmatched: 10. Germline values: CDR1 SGHVS, CDR2 FQNEAQ. The CDR3 nucleotides are TGTGCCAGCAGCTTAGGTCTCAGCGGGAGGGCCTCAAACACCGGGGAGCTGTTTTTT. Protein: CASSLGLSGRASNTGELFF.

This clonotype was recorded at least ten times. The chain recombines TRBV30 with TRBJ2-4, with D perhaps TRBD1 or TRBD2 (6 bases each). CDR3 size: 14 residues. In germline, CDR1 is GTSNPN, CDR2 SVGIG (reference sequence). CDR3 nucleotides: TGTGGGATGGAGGGGGATGGGGCCAAAAACATTCAGTACTTC. Protein sequence: CGMEGDGAKNIQYF.